The 27 T cell receptor beta chains presented below share a single source sample, sequenced in a study of blood T cells in healthy people across ages. Sample-barcoded 5' priming and a J-beta primer mix drove a second PCR of about 6 to 12 cycles. TCRdb called the 5' RACE reads again in MiXCR, with one record for every CDR3 protein. The data hold 850,000 to 1,000,000 distinct CDR3 sequences, with about 48% observed a single time. The material sequenced was blood. Source of these receptors: a man in his thirties or forties in good health.

In the case of this clonotype: The junction departs from germline at one end; a sequencing error may be responsible. The chain is built from TRBV3-1 and TRBJ1-1; D is possibly TRBD1 (6 bases). Germline V lookup: CDR1 LGHDT, CDR2 YNNKEL (reference sequence). This CDR3 region has 13 residues. The CDR3 DNA sequence: TGTGCCAGCAGCCAACCCGTGGGGGCTGAGGCTTTCTTT. The encoded protein is CASSQPVGAEAFF.

On this clonotype itself: The DNA is left out, because the CDR3 cannot be placed on it with certainty; the CDR3 is given as TCRdb lists it. The chain is built from TRBV21-1 and TRBJ2-5; the D segment call TRBD1 is taken from the table without a DNA check. TRBV21-1 corresponds to a pseudogene. The CDR3 region is 15 residues in length, termini included. This CDR3 is CASGVAPGAGETQYF.

This chain connects TRBV20-1 to TRBJ2-7; tentative D call: TRBD2 (6 bases). Deletions cut 2 bases from V and 1 base from J, with 18 bases between. Germline V gene lookup returns CDR1 DFQATT and CDR2 SNEGSKA (reference sequence). The CDR3 runs to 16 residues. This CDR3 is CSARSWGDVWSYEQYF. The CDR3, as DNA: TGCAGTGCTAGAAGTTGGGGGGACGTTTGGTCCTACGAGCAGTACTTC.

This clonotype occurred a few times. The chain joins TRBV3-1 to TRBJ2-3; tentatively, D is TRBD1 (6 bases). V lost 1 base and J 7 bases, leaving 15 bases between the germline ends. This CDR3 comprises 15 residues. CDR1 is LGHDT and CDR2 is YNNKEL in the germline V gene (reference sequence). The CDR3 nucleotides read TGTGCCAGCAGCCAAGTCCTCCTGACAGGCAATACGCAGTATTTT. Amino acids: CASSQVLLTGNTQYF.

The chain combines TRBV5-1 with TRBJ2-1, with 8 nucleotides matching TRBD2. With V trimmed by 4 bases and J by 2 bases, 8 bases remained unmatched. The CDR3 extends over 16 amino acids. The V gene's germline CDR1 is SGHRS and CDR2 YFSETQ. CDR3 in amino acids: CASSPNSGAPYNEQFF. DNA of the CDR3: TGCGCCAGCAGCCCCAATAGCGGGGCCCCCTACAATGAGCAGTTCTTC.

The chain joins TRBV6-1 to TRBJ2-3, with 9 bases lining up with TRBD1. The CDR3 is 17 residues long. With V trimmed by 2 bases and J by 6 bases, 12 bases remained unmatched. CDR1 MNHNS and CDR2 SASEGT come from the germline V gene. The CDR3 DNA follows: TGTGCCAGCAGTGAACCCTTAGGACAGGGGTGGGTGGATACGCAGTATTTT. Its translation: CASSEPLGQGWVDTQYF.

CDR3 nucleotide sequence: TGTGCCAGCAGCCCTCAAGGGAACAGAGCGAACACTGAAGCTTTCTTT. Translation gives CASSPQGNRANTEAFF. The chain is built from TRBV4-2 and TRBJ1-1; D not certain. V lost 4 bases to trimming and J lost 1 base, with 16 bases between them. Germline V gives CDR1 LGHNA, CDR2 YNFKEQ. The CDR3 extends over 16 amino acids.

The gene calls are TRBV3-1 and TRBJ2-3; D is possibly TRBD1 (5 bases). Germline CDR1 is LGHDT and CDR2 is YNNKEL (reference sequence). V was trimmed by 1 base and J by 1 base, leaving 9 bases between them. The CDR3 extends over 15 amino acids. In DNA, the CDR3 is TGTGCCAGCAGCCAAGGCACAGGACGCACAGATACGCAGTATTTT. Translated, it gives CASSQGTGRTDTQYF.

This rearrangement joins TRBV7-2 to TRBJ2-5; weak D call: TRBD1 (5 bases). This CDR3 contains 15 residues. Germline V gives CDR1 SGHTA, CDR2 FQGNSA. V lost 4 bases to trimming and J lost 11 bases, with 23 bases between them. CDR3 bases: TGTGCCAGCAGCTCAGAGCCAGGGTATAACAATGAGCAGTACTTC. This translates into CASSSEPGYNNEQYF.

The V gene is TRBV20-1, the J gene TRBJ2-7; 7 positions match TRBD2. Trimming cost V 4 bases and J 10 bases; bases outside gene matches: 7. CDR1 is DFQATT and CDR2 is SNEGSKA in the germline V gene (reference sequence). The CDR3 extends over 11 amino acids. This CDR3 reads CSAILGLEQYF. The CDR3, as DNA: TGCAGTGCTATACTCGGACTAGAACAGTACTTC.

The CDR3 reads CASRHGQGGSDTQYF. In DNA, the CDR3 is TGTGCCAGCAGACACGGACAGGGGGGGTCAGATACGCAGTATTTT. The chain joins TRBV27 to TRBJ2-3; 10 bases line up with TRBD1. There are 15 residues in the CDR3. The V gene's germline CDR1 is MNHEY and CDR2 SMNVEV (reference sequence). V lost 6 bases, J lost 4 bases, and 7 bases stayed unmatched.

The V and J genes are TRBV7-9 and TRBJ2-5, with a tentative D call TRBD2 (6 bases). The V end lost 4 bases, the J end lost 2 bases, and 11 bases lay between the germline ends. Germline CDR1 is SEHNR and CDR2 is FQNEAQ (reference sequence). The CDR3 runs 14 residues. As DNA, the CDR3 is TGTGCCAGCAGCTCTCCGGGGGAACAAGAGACCCAGTACTTC. As protein: CASSSPGEQETQYF.

The chain uses TRBV7-9 and TRBJ2-1, with 8 bases aligning to TRBD2. This CDR3 has 15 amino acids. The trim removed 4 bases at V and 7 bases at J, leaving 9 bases unmatched. Germline V gives CDR1 SEHNR, CDR2 FQNEAQ (reference sequence). CDR3 in DNA: TGTGCCAGCAGCTCCCTGACCGGGGGGGGGAATGAGCAGTTCTTC. This gives the protein CASSSLTGGGNEQFF.

The genes are TRBV4-3 and TRBJ2-1, with 8 nucleotides matching TRBD2. The CDR3 spans 14 residues. The germline gives CDR1 LGHNA, CDR2 YSLEER. With V trimmed by 4 bases and J by 7 bases, 6 bases remained unmatched. The CDR3 spells CASSRAGGANEQFF. The DNA for the CDR3 is TGCGCCAGCAGCCGTGCCGGGGGGGCTAATGAGCAGTTCTTC.

V and J are TRBV12-3 or TRBV12-4 and TRBJ1-5; 7 bases match TRBD1. The CDR3 spans 17 residues. After removal of 4 bases from V and 7 bases from J, the junction contained 16 bases not matched to a gene. The CDR3, as DNA: TGTGCCAGCAGTTCAACCCACGACCGGACAGGCTCCCAGCCCCAGCATTTT. Its translation is CASSSTHDRTGSQPQHF.

The CDR3 here is CASSPDRAGETQYF. For the CDR3, the DNA is TGTGCCAGCAGCCCGGACAGGGCAGGGGAGACCCAGTACTTC. V gene TRBV28 combines with J gene TRBJ2-5; TRBD1 aligns across 8 bases. The germline gives CDR1 MDHEN, CDR2 SYDVKM. The junction had 8 bases not matched to a gene; V was cut back by 6 bases and J by 5 bases. The CDR3 extends over 14 amino acids. Variable domain in full (rest from reference TRBV28 and TRBJ2-5): DVKVTQSSRYLVKRTGEKVFLECVQDMDHENMFWYRQDPGLGLRLIYFSYDVKMKEKGDIPEGYSVSREKKERFSLILESASTNQTSMYLCASSPDRAGETQYFGPGTRLLVL.

This chain connects TRBV20-1 to TRBJ1-1; a possible D gene is TRBD1 (5 bases). CDR1 and CDR2 (germline): DFQATT, SNEGSKA (reference sequence). CDR3 size: 18 residues. Trimming cost V 0 bases and J 1 base, with 21 bases left between them. The CDR3 region has the DNA TGCAGTGCTAGAGATCTTACCTCCCTCAGTACAGGGAACACTGAAGCTTTCTTT. Residues: CSARDLTSLSTGNTEAFF.

The genes are TRBV12-3 or TRBV12-4 and TRBJ1-5; D not certain. This CDR3 comprises 17 residues. Between the trimmed V and J ends, which lost 2 bases and 0 bases, there was a span of 14 bases. The CDR3 spells CASSLLGKGRSNQPQHF. For the CDR3, the DNA is TGTGCCAGCAGTTTATTAGGGAAGGGCCGTAGCAATCAGCCCCAGCATTTT.

The chain carries TRBV12-3 or TRBV12-4 and TRBJ1-1; TRBD1 is a possible D gene (5 bases). The CDR3 spans 16 residues. V lost 5 bases and J lost 1, with 17 bases in between. Here the CDR3 reads CASSRTPGTANTEAFF. CDR3 coding DNA: TGTGCCAGCAGTCGCACCCCCGGGACGGCGAACACTGAAGCTTTCTTT.

The V gene is TRBV29-1, the J gene TRBJ2-7; possibly TRBD2 for D (6 bases). This CDR3 has 13 amino acids. The ends were cut back, 4 bases at V and 1 base at J, with 11 bases in the middle. CDR1 is SQVTM and CDR2 is ANQGSEA in the germline V gene. The DNA for the CDR3 is TGCAGCGTTGGTTTGGGGGGTTCCTACGAGCAGTACTTC. As protein: CSVGLGGSYEQYF.

The chain combines TRBV7-2 with TRBJ2-7; D possibly corresponds to TRBD1 (6 bases). This CDR3 region has 15 residues. The V end lost 1 base, the J end lost 4 bases, and 14 bases lay between the germline ends. CDR1 is SGHTA, CDR2 FQGNSA, per germline. CDR3 sequence: CASSLEARDTYEQYF. CDR3 nucleotides: TGTGCCAGCAGCTTAGAGGCTCGGGACACATACGAGCAGTACTTC. Complete variable domain (other parts from reference TRBV7-2 and TRBJ2-7): GAGVSQSPSNKVTEKGKDVELRCDPISGHTALYWYRQSLGQGLEFLIYFQGNSAPDKSGLPSDRFSAERTGGSVSTLTIQRTQQEDSAVYLCASSLEARDTYEQYFGPGTRLTVT.

This clonotype was seen a single time. The chain links TRBV20-1 to TRBJ1-4, with no clear D. From germline, CDR1 is DFQATT and CDR2 SNEGSKA (reference sequence). This CDR3 is built from 14 residues. Trimming cost V 0 bases and J 7 bases, with 12 bases left between them. CDR3 DNA sequence: TGCAGTGCTAGAGAGGGAGATATAGGTGAAAAACTGTTTTTT. Its protein product is CSAREGDIGEKLFF.

V is TRBV2 and J is TRBJ1-1; D is possibly TRBD1 (5 bases). CDR1 is SNHLY, CDR2 FYNNEI, per germline. CDR3 length: 13 residues. V was cut by 8 bases and J by 4 bases, with 14 bases left in between. CDR3 region: CASGVRRGTEAFF. The CDR3 DNA follows: TGTGCCAGCGGGGTCCGGAGGGGCACTGAAGCTTTCTTT.

This clonotype has just a few counts. This rearrangement joins TRBV20-1 to TRBJ2-5, with TRBD2 as a possible D gene (6 bases). V gave up 3 bases and J gave up 5 bases, with 19 bases separating them. The CDR3 covers 15 residues. Looked up from germline, CDR1 is DFQATT and CDR2 is SNEGSKA (reference sequence). The CDR3 loop reads CSASVLGLRSETQYF. In DNA, the CDR3 is TGCAGTGCTAGCGTTTTGGGACTCCGATCGGAGACCCAGTACTTC.

On this clonotype itself: One end of the junction is discordant with germline, which a read error may explain. V and J are TRBV20-1 and TRBJ2-2; no clear D gene. There are 15 residues in the CDR3. CDR1 is DFQATT, CDR2 SNEGSKA, per germline (reference sequence). CDR3 nucleotides: TGCAGTGCTCGAGAAAGCCGACAGAACACCGGGGAGCTGTTTTTT. This gives the protein CSARESRQNTGELFF.

This clonotype has only one observation. J is TRBJ2-1 and V is TRBV3-1, with TRBD2 identical over 7 bases. V shed 4 bases and J 10 bases; nucleotides not matched to a gene: 7. In germline, CDR1 is LGHDT, CDR2 YNNKEL (reference sequence). The CDR3 runs 13 residues. Here the CDR3 DNA reads TGTGCCAGCAGCCGCAAAGGGACTACAGAGCAGTTCTTC. Amino acid sequence: CASSRKGTTEQFF.

This clonotype showed up many times. This chain joins TRBV9 and TRBJ2-1; 9 bases fit TRBD1. Germline values: CDR1 SGDLS, CDR2 YYNGEE. The CDR3 totals 15 residues. The V segment lost 3 bases and the J segment 4 bases; nucleotides outside the gene matches: 5. The CDR3 bases are TGTGCCAGCAGCGCCCGACAGGGGGGATACAATGAGCAGTTCTTC. Translation: CASSARQGGYNEQFF.